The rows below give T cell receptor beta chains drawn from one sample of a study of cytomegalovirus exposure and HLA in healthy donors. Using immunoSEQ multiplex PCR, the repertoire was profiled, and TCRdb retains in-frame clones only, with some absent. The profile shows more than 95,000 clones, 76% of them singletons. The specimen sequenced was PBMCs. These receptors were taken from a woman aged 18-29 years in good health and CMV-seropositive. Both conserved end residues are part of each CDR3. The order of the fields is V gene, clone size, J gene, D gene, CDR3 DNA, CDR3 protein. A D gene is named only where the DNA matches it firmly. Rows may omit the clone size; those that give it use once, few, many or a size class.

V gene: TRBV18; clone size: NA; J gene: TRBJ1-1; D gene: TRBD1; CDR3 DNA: TGTGCCAGCTCACCACCGACAGGGTTGAACACTGAAGCTTTCTTT; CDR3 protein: CASSPPTGLNTEAFF
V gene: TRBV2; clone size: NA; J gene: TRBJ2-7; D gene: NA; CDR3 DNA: TGTGCCAGCGCAGGTACATGGTACGAGCAGTACTTC; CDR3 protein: CASAGTWYEQYF
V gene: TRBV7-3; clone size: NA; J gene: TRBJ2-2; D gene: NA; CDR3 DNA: TGTGCCAGCAGCTTAGGGTCGAGGGAAGGGACCGGGGAGCTGTTTTTT; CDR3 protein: CASSLGSREGTGELFF
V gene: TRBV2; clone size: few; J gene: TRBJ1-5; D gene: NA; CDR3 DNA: TGTGCCAGCAGCTCGGACAAGGATCAGCCCCAGCATTTT; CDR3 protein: CASSSDKDQPQHF
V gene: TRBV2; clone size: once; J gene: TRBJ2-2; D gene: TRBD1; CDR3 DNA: TGTGCCAGCACCCCAGGGACAGGGGGCGTCGGGGAGCTGTTTTTT; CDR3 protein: CASTPGTGGVGELFF
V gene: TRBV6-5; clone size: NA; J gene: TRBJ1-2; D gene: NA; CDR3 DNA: TGTGCCAGCGGGCGGGGGGGGACCTATGGCTACACCTTC; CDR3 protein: CASGRGGTYGYTF
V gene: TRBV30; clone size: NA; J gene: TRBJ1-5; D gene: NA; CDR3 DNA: TGTGCCTGGAGACCACCCGCGAGGGGGAGCAATCAGCCCCAGCATTTT; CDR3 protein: CAWRPPARGSNQPQHF
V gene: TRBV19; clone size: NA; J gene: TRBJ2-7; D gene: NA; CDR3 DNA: TGTGCCAGTAGTATAGCTGGACCGGGGGTCGGCGAGCAGTACTTC; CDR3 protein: CASSIAGPGVGEQYF
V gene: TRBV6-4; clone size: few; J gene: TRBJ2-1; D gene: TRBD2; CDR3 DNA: TGTGCCAGCAGTCAAACTAGCGGGAGTACCAATGAGCAGTTCTTC; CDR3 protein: CASSQTSGSTNEQFF
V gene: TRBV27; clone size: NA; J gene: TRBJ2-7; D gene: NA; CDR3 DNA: TGTGCCAGCAGTTGGGGGGAATCCTACGAGCAGTACTTC; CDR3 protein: CASSWGESYEQYF
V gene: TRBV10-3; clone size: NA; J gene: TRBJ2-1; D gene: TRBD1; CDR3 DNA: TGTGCCATCAGTGAAGGACAGGGCAGGGCCTACAATGAGCAGTTCTTC; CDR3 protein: CAISEGQGRAYNEQFF
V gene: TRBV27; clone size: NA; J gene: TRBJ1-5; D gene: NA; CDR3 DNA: TGTGCCAGCAGCCCAGACAGGAGTGGTCAGCCCCAGCATTTT; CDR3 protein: CASSPDRSGQPQHF
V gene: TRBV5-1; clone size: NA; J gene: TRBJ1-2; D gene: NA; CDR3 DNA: TGCGCCAGCAGCTTGGGGGACTTGGGTGGCTACACCTTC; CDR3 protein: CASSLGDLGGYTF
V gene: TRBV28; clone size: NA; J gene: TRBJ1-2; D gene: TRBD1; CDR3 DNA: TGTGCCAGCAGTTTCCTCGCAGGGGGCTATGGCTACACCTTC; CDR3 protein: CASSFLAGGYGYTF
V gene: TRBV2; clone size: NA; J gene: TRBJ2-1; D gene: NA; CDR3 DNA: TGTGCCAGGGAGAGCGGTCCGAGCTCCTACAATGAGCAGTTCTTC; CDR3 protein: CARESGPSSYNEQFF
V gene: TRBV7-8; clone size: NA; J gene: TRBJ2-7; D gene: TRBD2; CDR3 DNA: TGTGTCATAGCGAAGGACTCGCGGGGGGGCGAGCAGTACTTC; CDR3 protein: CVIAKDSRGGEQYF
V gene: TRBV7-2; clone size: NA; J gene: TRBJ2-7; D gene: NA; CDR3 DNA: TGTGCCAGCAGCTTGGACCTGTCGGCAGGGACCTACGAGCAGTACTTC; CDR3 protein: CASSLDLSAGTYEQYF
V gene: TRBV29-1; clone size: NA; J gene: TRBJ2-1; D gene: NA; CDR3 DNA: TGCAGCGTTGAAGGGGCCCCAGGGGTTGAGCAGTTCTTC; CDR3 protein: CSVEGAPGVEQFF